This is a list of T cell receptor beta chains from one sample in a study of cytomegalovirus exposure and HLA in healthy donors. Using immunoSEQ multiplex PCR, the repertoire was profiled, and TCRdb retains in-frame clones only, with some absent. The sample contains approximately 51,000 clones, approximately 67% of which appear only once. Sequencing was carried out using PBMCs. These receptors were collected from a man aged 25-45 years in good health and CMV-seronegative. The CDR3 runs from the conserved cysteine through the conserved F or W. The D gene is left open where the match is weak.

. TRBJ2-1 TRBV19 14 CASSIGLDYNEQFF
TRBD1 TRBJ1-1 TRBV5-8 15 CASSLEDRGITEAFF
TRBD1 TRBJ2-2 TRBV29-1 16 CSVEPTGTGAPGELFF
TRBD2 TRBJ2-1 TRBV2 15 CASSERTSGYNEQFF
. TRBJ2-3 TRBV14 15 CASSPRYSGTDTQYF
. TRBJ2-3 TRBV5-4 13 CASSFDRPDTQYF
TRBD1 TRBJ1-3 TRBV5-1 19 CASSRELGDSWSSGNTIYF
. TRBJ2-5 TRBV6-5 15 CASSYVRGNQETQYF
TRBD1 TRBJ1-5 TRBV15 15 CATSRDRQGNQPQHF
. TRBJ1-1 TRBV30 15 CAWSWSGSLVTEAFF
TRBD2 TRBJ2-5 TRBV11-2 17 CASSLAASGSGGETQYF
. TRBJ2-1 TRBV19 15 CASNLDKSSYNEQFF
TRBD1 TRBJ2-5 TRBV5-6 16 CASSLFGTGGRETQYF
. TRBJ1-2 TRBV2 13 CASRPGSPRGYTF
TRBD2 TRBJ2-2 TRBV23-1 15 CASRPGLAGGGELFF
TRBD1 TRBJ1-5 TRBV2 14 CASNHGTVNQPQHF
TRBD2 TRBJ2-1 TRBV7-9 14 CASLLAGVLNEQFF
TRBD1 TRBJ2-2 TRBV29-1 15 CSVGQGQGATGELFF
. TRBJ1-1 TRBV2 17 CASSERSIAEMNTEAFF
. TRBJ2-3 TRBV29-1 14 CSVVSTSLTDTQYF
. TRBJ2-7 TRBV5-1 15 CASSLAGGETYEQYF
. TRBJ1-5 TRBV27 14 CASSVDRLGQPQHF
TRBD1 TRBJ1-3 TRBV6-5 16 CASSYSGTAPGNTIYF
TRBD2 TRBJ2-1 TRBV6-4 16 CASSDSLAVSYNEQFF
TRBD1 TRBJ1-1 TRBV5-6 14 CASSPRQGATEAFF
TRBD2 TRBJ2-7 TRBV5-1 16 CASSVQTSGTRGEQYF
. TRBJ2-7 TRBV7-9 14 CASSSYRDVGEQYF
. TRBJ2-7 TRBV2 15 CASKRTTLSSYEQYF
. TRBJ1-5 TRBV6-1 16 CASSEESPYSNQPQHF
. TRBJ1-2 TRBV4-2 19 CASSQVGVRGRGNMYGYTF
TRBD1 TRBJ1-5 TRBV27 17 CASSQGATGLGNQPQHF
. TRBJ2-7 TRBV6-6 14 CASSYVGSGGEQYF